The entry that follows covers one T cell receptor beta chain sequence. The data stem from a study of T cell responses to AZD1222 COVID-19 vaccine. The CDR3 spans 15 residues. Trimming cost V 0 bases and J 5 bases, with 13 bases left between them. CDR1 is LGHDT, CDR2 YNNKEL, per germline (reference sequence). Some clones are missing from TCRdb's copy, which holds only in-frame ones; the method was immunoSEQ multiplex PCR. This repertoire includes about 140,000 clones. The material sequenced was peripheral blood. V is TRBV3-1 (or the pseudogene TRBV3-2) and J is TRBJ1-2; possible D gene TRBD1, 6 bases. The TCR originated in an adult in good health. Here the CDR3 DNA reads TGTGCCAGCAGCCAAGACAGGGGTAGTTGGTATGGCTACACCTTC. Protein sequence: CASSQDRGSWYGYTF.